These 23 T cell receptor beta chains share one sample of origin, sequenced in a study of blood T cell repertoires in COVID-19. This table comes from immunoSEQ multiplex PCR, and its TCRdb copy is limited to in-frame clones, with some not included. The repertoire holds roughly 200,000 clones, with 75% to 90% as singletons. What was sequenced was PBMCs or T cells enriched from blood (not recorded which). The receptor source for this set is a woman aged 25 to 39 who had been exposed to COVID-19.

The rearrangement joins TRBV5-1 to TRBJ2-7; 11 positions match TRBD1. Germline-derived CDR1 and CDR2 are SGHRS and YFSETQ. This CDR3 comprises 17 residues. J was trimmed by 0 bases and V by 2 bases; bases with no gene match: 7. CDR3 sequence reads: CASSFTGQGATSYEQYF. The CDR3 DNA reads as TGCGCCAGCAGCTTTACCGGACAGGGGGCTACCTCCTACGAGCAGTACTTC.

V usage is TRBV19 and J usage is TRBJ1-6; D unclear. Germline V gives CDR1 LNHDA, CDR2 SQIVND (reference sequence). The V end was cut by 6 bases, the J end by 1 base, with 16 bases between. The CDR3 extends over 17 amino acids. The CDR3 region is CASSPVSGRSYNSPLHF. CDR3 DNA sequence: TGTGCCAGTAGCCCCGTCTCAGGTCGGTCCTATAATTCACCCCTCCACTTT. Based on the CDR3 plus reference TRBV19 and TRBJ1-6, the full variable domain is DGGITQSPKYLFRKEGQNVTLSCEQNLNHDAMYWYRQDPGQGLRLIYYSQIVNDFQKGDIAEGYSVSREKKESFPLTVTSAQKNPTAFYLCASSPVSGRSYNSPLHFGNGTRLTVT.

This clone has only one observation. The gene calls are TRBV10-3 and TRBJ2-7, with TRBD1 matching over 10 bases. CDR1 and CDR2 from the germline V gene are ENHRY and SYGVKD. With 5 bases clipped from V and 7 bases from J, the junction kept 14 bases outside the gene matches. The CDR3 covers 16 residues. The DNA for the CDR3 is TGTGCCATCAGTTCTCCCCTGGGACAGGGGAACTTGGAGCAGTACTTC. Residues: CAISSPLGQGNLEQYF.

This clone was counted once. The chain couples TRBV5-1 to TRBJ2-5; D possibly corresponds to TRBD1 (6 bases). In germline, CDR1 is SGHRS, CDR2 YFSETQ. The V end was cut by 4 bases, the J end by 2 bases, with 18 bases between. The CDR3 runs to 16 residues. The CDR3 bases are TGCGCCAGCAGCCTAAACACCGGGACACGACAAGAGACCCAGTACTTC. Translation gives CASSLNTGTRQETQYF.

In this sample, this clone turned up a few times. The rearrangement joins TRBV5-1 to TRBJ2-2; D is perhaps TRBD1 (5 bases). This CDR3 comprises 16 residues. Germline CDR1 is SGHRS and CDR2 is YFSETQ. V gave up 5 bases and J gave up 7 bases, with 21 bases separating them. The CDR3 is CASRLHDRHLRGELFF. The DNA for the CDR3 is TGCGCCAGCAGGTTACACGACAGACATCTTCGCGGGGAGCTGTTTTTT.

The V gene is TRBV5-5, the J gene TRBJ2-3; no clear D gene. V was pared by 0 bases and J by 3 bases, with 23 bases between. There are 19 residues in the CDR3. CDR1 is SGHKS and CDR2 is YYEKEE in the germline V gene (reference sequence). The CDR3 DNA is TGTGCCAGCAGCTTGGCCGTCGTGAGACCTCCTCCTAGAACAGATACGCAGTATTTT. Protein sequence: CASSLAVVRPPPRTDTQYF.

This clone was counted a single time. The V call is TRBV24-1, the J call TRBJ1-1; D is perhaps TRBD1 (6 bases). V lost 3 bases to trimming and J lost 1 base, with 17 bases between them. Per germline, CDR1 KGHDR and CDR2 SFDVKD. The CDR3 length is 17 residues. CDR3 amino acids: CATSDSTGTPKNTEAFF. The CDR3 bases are TGTGCCACCAGTGATAGCACCGGGACACCCAAGAACACTGAAGCTTTCTTT.

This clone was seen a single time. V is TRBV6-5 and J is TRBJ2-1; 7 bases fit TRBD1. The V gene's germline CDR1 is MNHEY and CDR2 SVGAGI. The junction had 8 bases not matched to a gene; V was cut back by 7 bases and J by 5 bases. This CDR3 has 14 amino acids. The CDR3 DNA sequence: TGTGCCAGCACCTTGGGACAGAGAAACAATGAGCAGTTCTTC. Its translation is CASTLGQRNNEQFF.

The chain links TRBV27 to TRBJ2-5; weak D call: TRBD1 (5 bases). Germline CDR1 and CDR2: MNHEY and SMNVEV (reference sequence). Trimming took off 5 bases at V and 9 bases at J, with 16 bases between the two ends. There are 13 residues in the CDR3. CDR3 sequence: CASSLGRGAPQYF. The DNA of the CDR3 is TGTGCCAGCAGTCTCGGAAGGGGCGCTCCCCAGTACTTC.

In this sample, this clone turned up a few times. This CDR3 is CASSVGGTGPNYGYTF. The CDR3 DNA sequence: TGCGCCAGCAGCGTCGGAGGGACAGGGCCGAACTATGGCTACACCTTC. This rearrangement joins TRBV5-1 to TRBJ1-2; 9 bases map to TRBD1. CDR3 length: 16 residues. Looked up from germline, CDR1 is SGHRS and CDR2 is YFSETQ. The junction had 9 bases not matched to a gene; V was cut back by 4 bases and J by 2 bases. The variable domain in full, with the rest retrieved from reference TRBV5-1 and TRBJ1-2, is KAGVTQTPRYLIKTRGQQVTLSCSPISGHRSVSWYQQTPGQGLQFLFEYFSETQRNKGNFPGRFSGRQFSNSRSEMNVSTLELGDSALYLCASSVGGTGPNYGYTFGSGTRLTVV.

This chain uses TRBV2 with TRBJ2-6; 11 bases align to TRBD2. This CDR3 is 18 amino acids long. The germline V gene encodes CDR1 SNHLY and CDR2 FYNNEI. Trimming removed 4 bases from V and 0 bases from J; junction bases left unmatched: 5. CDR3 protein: CASSAVAGGASGANVLTF. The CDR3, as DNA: TGTGCCAGCAGTGCCGTAGCGGGGGGGGCCTCTGGGGCCAACGTCCTGACTTTC.

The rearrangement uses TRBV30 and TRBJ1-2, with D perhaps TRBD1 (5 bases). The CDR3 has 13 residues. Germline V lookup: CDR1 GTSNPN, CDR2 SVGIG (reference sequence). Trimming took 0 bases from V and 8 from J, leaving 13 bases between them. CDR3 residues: CAWSVRSGFGYTF. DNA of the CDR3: TGTGCCTGGAGTGTACGGTCAGGGTTCGGCTACACCTTC.

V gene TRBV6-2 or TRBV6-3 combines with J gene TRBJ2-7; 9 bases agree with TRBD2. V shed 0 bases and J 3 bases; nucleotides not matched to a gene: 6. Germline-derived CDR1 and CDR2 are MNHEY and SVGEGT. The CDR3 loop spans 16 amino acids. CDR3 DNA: TGTGCCAGCAGTTACTCGAGCCTAGCGGGGAACTACGAGCAGTACTTC. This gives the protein CASSYSSLAGNYEQYF.

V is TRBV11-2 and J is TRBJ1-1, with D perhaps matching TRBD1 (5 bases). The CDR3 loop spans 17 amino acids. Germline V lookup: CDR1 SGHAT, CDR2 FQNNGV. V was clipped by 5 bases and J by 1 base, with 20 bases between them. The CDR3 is CASSRTWGDAWNTEAFF. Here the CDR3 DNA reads TGTGCCAGCAGCCGGACATGGGGCGACGCCTGGAACACTGAAGCTTTCTTT.

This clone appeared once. The CDR3 loop is CASKGHPRQPQHF. As DNA, the CDR3 is TGTGCCAGCAAGGGACATCCTAGGCAGCCCCAGCATTTT. The V gene is TRBV2, the J gene TRBJ1-5, with D perhaps TRBD1 (6 bases). Trimming cost V 7 bases and J 7 bases, with 14 bases left between them. Germline-derived CDR1 and CDR2 are SNHLY and FYNNEI. The CDR3 loop spans 13 amino acids.

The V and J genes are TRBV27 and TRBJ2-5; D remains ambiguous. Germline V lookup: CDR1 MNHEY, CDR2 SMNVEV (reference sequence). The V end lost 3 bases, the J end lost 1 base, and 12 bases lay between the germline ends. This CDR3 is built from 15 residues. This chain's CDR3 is CASSFNDASQETQYF. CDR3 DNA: TGTGCCAGCAGTTTTAATGATGCTAGCCAAGAGACCCAGTACTTC.

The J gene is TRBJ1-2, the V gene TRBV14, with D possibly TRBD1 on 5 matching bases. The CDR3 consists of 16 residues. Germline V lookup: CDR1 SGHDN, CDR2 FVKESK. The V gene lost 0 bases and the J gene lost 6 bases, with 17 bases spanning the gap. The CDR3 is CASSQDLIPRGNGYTF. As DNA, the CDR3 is TGTGCCAGCAGCCAAGACCTAATTCCCCGGGGGAATGGCTACACCTTC.

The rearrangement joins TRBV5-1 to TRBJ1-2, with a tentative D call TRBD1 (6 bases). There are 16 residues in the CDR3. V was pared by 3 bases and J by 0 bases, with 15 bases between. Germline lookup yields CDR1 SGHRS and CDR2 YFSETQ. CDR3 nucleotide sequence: TGCGCCAGCAGCTCCGGGACAAGGGGGACTAACTATGGCTACACCTTC. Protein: CASSSGTRGTNYGYTF.

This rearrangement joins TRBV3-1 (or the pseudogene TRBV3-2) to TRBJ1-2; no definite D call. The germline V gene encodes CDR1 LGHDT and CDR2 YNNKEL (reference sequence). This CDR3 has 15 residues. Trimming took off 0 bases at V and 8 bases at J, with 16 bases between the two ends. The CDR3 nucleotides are TGTGCCAGCAGCCAAGAGGGCAGCTTAACTGGAGGCTACACCTTC. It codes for CASSQEGSLTGGYTF.

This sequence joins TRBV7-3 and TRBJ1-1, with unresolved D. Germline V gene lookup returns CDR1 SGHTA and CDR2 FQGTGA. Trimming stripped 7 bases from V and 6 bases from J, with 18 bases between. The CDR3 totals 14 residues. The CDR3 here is CASKSGPTVPEAFF. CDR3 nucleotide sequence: TGTGCCAGCAAAAGCGGGCCCACGGTACCTGAAGCTTTCTTT.

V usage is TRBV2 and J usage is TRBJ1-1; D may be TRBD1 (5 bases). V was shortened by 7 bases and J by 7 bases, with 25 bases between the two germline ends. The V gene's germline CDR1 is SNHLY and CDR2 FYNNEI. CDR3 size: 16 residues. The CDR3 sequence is CASIPPWGIGGGEAFF. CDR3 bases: TGTGCCAGCATCCCTCCATGGGGCATCGGGGGGGGTGAAGCTTTCTTT.

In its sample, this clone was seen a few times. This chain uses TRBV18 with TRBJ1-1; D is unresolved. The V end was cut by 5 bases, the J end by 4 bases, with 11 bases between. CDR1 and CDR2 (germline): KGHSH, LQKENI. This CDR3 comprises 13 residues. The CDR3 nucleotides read TGTGCCAGCTCATCCAATACAGCCACTGAAGCTTTCTTT. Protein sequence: CASSSNTATEAFF.

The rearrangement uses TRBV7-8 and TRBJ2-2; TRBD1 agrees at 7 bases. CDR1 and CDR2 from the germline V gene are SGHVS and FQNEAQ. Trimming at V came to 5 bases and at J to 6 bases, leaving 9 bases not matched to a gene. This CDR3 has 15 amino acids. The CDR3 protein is CASSTGQTRPGELFF. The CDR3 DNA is TGTGCCAGCAGCACGGGACAGACCCGACCCGGGGAGCTGTTTTTT.